This is a list of T cell receptor beta chains from one sample in a study of T cell repertoires in cytomegalovirus infection. Each CDR3 protein is one row after TCRdb ran MiXCR on the reads. This table holds roughly 600,000 distinct CDR3 sequences, roughly 24% found once. The sequenced material came from CD8+ T cells from PBMCs. The receptor source for this set is a human donor in good health (CMV status not recorded). Some clones in this sample may be carry-over from other donors' samples. The CDR3 runs from the conserved cysteine through the conserved F or W. The D gene is left open where the match is weak. Clone size is given for some rows only: seen once, a few or many times, or a class if the clone is expanded.

V	D	size	J	CDR3	DNA
TRBV29-1	-	-	TRBJ2-5	CSVDSDRPPLYQETQYF	TGCAGCGTTGATTCCGACAGGCCCCCCTTGTACCAAGAGACCCAGTACTTC
TRBV7-8	TRBD1	many	TRBJ2-1	CASSPWTGKTEQFF	TGTGCCAGCAGCCCCTGGACAGGGAAAACTGAGCAGTTCTTC
TRBV7-9	-	few	TRBJ2-1	CASSLPPGGPNEQFF	TGTGCCAGCAGTTTACCCCCCGGGGGGCCGAATGAGCAGTTCTTC
TRBV7-9	TRBD2	-	TRBJ2-5	CASSSRPFKVGGKETQYF	TGTGCCAGCAGCTCGCGTCCTTTTAAGGTCGGGGGGAAAGAGACCCAGTACTTC
TRBV14	-	-	TRBJ1-1	CASSPRGDRLYTEAFF	TGTGCCAGCAGTCCAAGGGGCGACAGGCTTTACACTGAAGCTTTCTTT
TRBV6-1	-	few	TRBJ1-5	CASSTSDHSNQPQHF	TGTGCCAGCAGTACATCAGACCATAGCAATCAGCCCCAGCATTTT
TRBV7-9	-	-	TRBJ1-2	CASGDGANYGFTF	TGTGCCAGCGGGGATGGAGCTAACTATGGCTTCACCTTC
TRBV7-2	-	many	TRBJ1-5	CASSKGGKGNQPQHF	TGTGCCAGCAGCAAAGGAGGAAAGGGCAATCAGCCCCAGCATTTT
TRBV2	-	few	TRBJ2-1	CAPIRDPDPGEQFF	TGTGCCCCTATTCGGGACCCCGATCCCGGGGAGCAGTTCTTC
TRBV13	TRBD2	-	TRBJ2-6	CASSGRTSGYYSGANVLTF	TGTGCCAGCAGCGGAAGGACTAGCGGGTATTACTCTGGGGCCAACGTCCTGACTTTC
TRBV19	TRBD2	-	TRBJ2-1	CASSIGASGGVLSSYNEQFF	TGTGCCAGTAGTATAGGGGCTAGCGGGGGGGTACTCAGCTCCTACAATGAGCAGTTCTTC
TRBV4-3	-	once	TRBJ2-6	CASSQDRVALGANVLTF	TGCGCCAGCAGCCAAGATAGGGTAGCGCTTGGGGCCAACGTCCTGACTTTC
TRBV6-8	TRBD2	-	TRBJ2-3	CASSYGRGADTQYF	TGTGCCAGCAGTTACGGGCGGGGGGCCGATACGCAGTATTTT
TRBV29-1	-	-	TRBJ1-1	CSVEAGPRMNTEAFF	TGCAGCGTTGAAGCGGGGCCCAGGATGAACACTGAAGCTTTCTTT
TRBV27	-	few	TRBJ2-2	CASSLLGGDAGELFF	TGTGCCAGCAGTTTACTCGGAGGGGACGCCGGGGAGCTGTTTTTT
TRBV29-1	-	few	TRBJ2-5	CSVDGSGQGTQETQYF	TGCAGCGTTGACGGGTCCGGGCAGGGGACCCAAGAGACCCAGTACTTC
TRBV7-2	TRBD2	many	TRBJ2-1	CASRPAGGSSYNEQFF	TGTGCCAGCAGACCCGCCGGGGGGAGCTCCTACAATGAGCAGTTCTTC
TRBV7-6	-	-	TRBJ2-5	CASSLARPPGTQYF	TGTGCCAGCAGCTTAGCCCGCCCTCCGGGGACCCAGTACTTC
TRBV6-2/TRBV6-3	-	few	TRBJ2-3	CACRDTSSTDTQYF	TGTGCCTGCCGGGACACCTCTAGCACAGATACGCAGTATTTT
TRBV19	-	-	TRBJ2-1	CASSRGVGSSYNEQFF	TGTGCCTCAAGTCGCGGGGTCGGGAGCTCCTACAATGAGCAGTTCTTC
TRBV7-9	-	many	TRBJ2-7	CASSSRTAHYEQYF	TGTGCCAGCAGCTCCCGGACAGCCCACTACGAGCAGTACTTC
TRBV20-1	-	once	TRBJ2-1	CSANNPSDLSSYNEQFF	TGCAGTGCTAACAACCCATCCGACCTCAGCTCCTACAATGAGCAGTTCTTC
TRBV20-1	-	few	TRBJ2-2	CSARVGEELFF	TGCAGTGCTAGAGTGGGAGAGGAGCTGTTTTTT
TRBV12-3/TRBV12-4	TRBD2	many	TRBJ2-7	CASTGSGGVYEQYF	TGTGCCAGCACCGGTAGCGGGGGTGTCTACGAGCAGTACTTC
TRBV6-2/TRBV6-3	TRBD2	many	TRBJ2-1	CASSYTGGFYNEQFF	TGTGCCAGCAGTTACACGGGGGGATTCTACAATGAGCAGTTCTTC
TRBV7-2	TRBD2	many	TRBJ2-3	CASSLRGGVTDTQYF	TGTGCCAGCAGCTTACGCGGGGGGGTCACAGATACGCAGTATTTT
TRBV7-6	-	many	TRBJ2-3	CASSLAVEGGTDTQYF	TGTGCCAGCAGCCTTGCCGTGGAGGGGGGCACAGATACGCAGTATTTT
TRBV7-2	-	many	TRBJ2-3	CASSLNSGPRTDTQYF	TGTGCCAGCAGCTTAAATTCTGGACCGCGCACAGATACGCAGTATTTT
TRBV27	-	-	TRBJ2-5	CASSLYSQERGETQYF	TGTGCCAGCAGTTTATACTCCCAGGAAAGGGGAGAGACCCAGTACTTC
TRBV29-1	TRBD2	-	TRBJ2-1	CSVEGAGSSSYNEQFF	TGCAGCGTTGAAGGAGCGGGGAGTAGCTCCTACAATGAGCAGTTCTTC
TRBV2	TRBD2	-	TRBJ2-1	CATPSGGISSYNEQFF	TGTGCCACCCCTAGCGGGGGTATTAGCTCCTACAATGAGCAGTTCTTC
TRBV25-1	-	-	TRBJ1-1	CASSASGGVTEAFF	TGTGCCAGCAGCGCTTCGGGGGGCGTCACTGAAGCTTTCTTT
TRBV20-1	-	-	TRBJ1-3	CSARVPVGPGNTIYF	TGCAGTGCTAGAGTACCAGTGGGCCCCGGAAACACCATATATTTT
TRBV6-5	TRBD1	-	TRBJ2-7	CASSLTGGADEQYF	TGTGCCAGCAGCTTAACAGGGGGCGCGGACGAGCAGTACTTC
TRBV7-6	-	many	TRBJ2-7	CASGAGPSLEQYF	TGTGCCAGCGGGGCCGGGCCATCTCTCGAGCAGTACTTC
TRBV20-1	TRBD1	few	TRBJ1-2	CSARDQTGKYYGYTF	TGCAGTGCTAGAGATCAGACAGGGAAATACTATGGCTACACCTTC
TRBV11-1	TRBD2	few	TRBJ2-3	CASSIALAGVPPTDTQYF	TGTGCCAGCAGCATCGCCCTAGCGGGGGTACCTCCAACAGATACGCAGTATTTT
TRBV14	-	-	TRBJ1-1	CASSQIQLNTEAFF	TGTGCCAGCAGCCAGATCCAATTGAACACTGAAGCTTTCTTT
TRBV7-3	-	-	TRBJ2-5	CVSSLQVGYQETQYF	TGTGTCAGCAGCTTACAGGTTGGGTACCAAGAGACCCAGTACTTC
TRBV10-2	TRBD2	few	TRBJ2-1	CASSVLAGGPNEQFF	TGCGCCAGCAGCGTACTAGCGGGGGGGCCCAATGAGCAGTTCTTC
TRBV6-5	TRBD2	-	TRBJ2-1	CANSLLGSGVYNEQFF	TGTGCCAACAGTCTCCTAGGGAGCGGGGTCTACAATGAGCAGTTCTTC
TRBV7-6	-	many	TRBJ2-5	CASSRRLPRDNPAPQETQYF	TGTGCCAGCAGCCGAAGACTACCTCGCGACAACCCCGCCCCTCAAGAGACCCAGTACTTC
TRBV7-9	TRBD1	many	TRBJ2-1	CASSSGQINEQFF	TGTGCCAGCAGCTCGGGACAGATCAATGAGCAGTTCTTC
TRBV10-3	TRBD2	-	TRBJ2-3	CAISEGLAGAPEMYF	TGTGCCATCAGTGAAGGACTAGCGGGGGCCCCCGAGATGTATTTT
TRBV29-1	TRBD1	-	TRBJ1-2	CSVRDRNGYTF	TGCAGCGTCCGGGACAGGAATGGCTACACCTTC
TRBV6-5	TRBD2	few	TRBJ2-3	CASSYSSGGSDTQYF	TGTGCCAGCAGTTACTCGAGCGGGGGCAGTGATACGCAGTATTTT
TRBV7-8	-	many	TRBJ2-3	CASSLRGRTSTDTQYF	TGTGCCAGCAGCTTAAGGGGACGGACTAGCACAGATACGCAGTATTTT
TRBV15	-	-	TRBJ2-1	CATITSSSSYNEQFF	TGTGCCACCATCACATCTTCGAGCTCCTACAATGAGCAGTTCTTC
TRBV29-1	-	few	TRBJ2-5	CSVEDRGLWSRETQYF	TGCAGCGTTGAAGATCGGGGGCTTTGGTCTAGGGAGACCCAGTACTTC
TRBV19	-	few	TRBJ1-6	CASSIWVPSPLHF	TGTGCCAGTAGTATCTGGGTGCCATCACCCCTCCACTTT
TRBV7-9	-	-	TRBJ2-3	CASSPKQGSTDTQYF	TGTGCCAGCAGCCCGAAACAGGGATCTACAGATACGCAGTATTTT
TRBV20-1	-	few	TRBJ2-1	CSVLLQYNEQFF	TGCAGTGTTCTTTTACAGTACAATGAGCAGTTCTTC